A selection of T cell receptor beta chains follows, all from one sample in a study of blood T cell repertoires in COVID-19. Only in-frame clones appear in the TCRdb table, and some are missing; sequencing was by immunoSEQ multiplex PCR. Of around 68,000 clones listed, approximately 78% are singletons. Sequenced sample: peripheral blood. These receptors originate from a human donor in a cohort sampled during active COVID-19. CDR3s include the opening cysteine and the closing phenylalanine or tryptophan. D genes are given only for firm matches. Only some rows state a clone size, as once, few, many or a class for expanded clones.

d_gene: TRBD1
j_gene: TRBJ1-3
v_gene: TRBV7-2
len: 14
abundance: -
CDR3nt: TGTGCCAGCAGCCGTGCAAGGGGGCGTTACACCATATATTTT
CDR3aa: CASSRARGRYTIYF

d_gene: -
j_gene: TRBJ1-2
v_gene: TRBV5-6
len: 13
abundance: -
CDR3nt: TGTGCCAGCAGCCCGACAAGGTCCTACGGCTACACCTTC
CDR3aa: CASSPTRSYGYTF

d_gene: TRBD2
j_gene: TRBJ2-2
v_gene: TRBV6-1
len: 18
abundance: -
CDR3nt: TGTGCCAGCAGTGAACCGGCTAGCGGGCCCTTTTACACCGGGGAGCTGTTTTTT
CDR3aa: CASSEPASGPFYTGELFF

d_gene: TRBD1
j_gene: TRBJ2-4
v_gene: TRBV4-1
len: 16
abundance: -
CDR3nt: TGCGCCAGCAGCCCTGGACAGGACCTAGCCAAAAACATTCAGTACTTC
CDR3aa: CASSPGQDLAKNIQYF

d_gene: -
j_gene: TRBJ2-5
v_gene: TRBV10-1
len: 12
abundance: -
CDR3nt: TGCGCCAGCAGTGATAGCCAAGAGACCCAGTACTTC
CDR3aa: CASSDSQETQYF

d_gene: TRBD2
j_gene: TRBJ2-7
v_gene: TRBV5-1
len: 19
abundance: once
CDR3nt: TGCGCCAGCAGCTTGGCCAAACTAGCGGGAGGTACCACCTCCTACGAGCAGTACTTC
CDR3aa: CASSLAKLAGGTTSYEQYF

d_gene: -
j_gene: TRBJ1-2
v_gene: TRBV5-1
len: 13
abundance: -
CDR3nt: TGCGCCAGCAGCTTGGAGGGGAACTATGGCTACACCTTC
CDR3aa: CASSLEGNYGYTF

d_gene: TRBD1
j_gene: TRBJ2-1
v_gene: TRBV28
len: 15
abundance: -
CDR3nt: TGTGCCAGCAGTTTTCCCGGGACAGGGGAGAATGAGCAGTTCTTC
CDR3aa: CASSFPGTGENEQFF

d_gene: TRBD2
j_gene: TRBJ2-3
v_gene: TRBV6-1
len: 17
abundance: -
CDR3nt: TGTGCCAGCAGTGAAGTCGGGACTAGCGGGGGGCGAGATACGCAGTATTTT
CDR3aa: CASSEVGTSGGRDTQYF

d_gene: -
j_gene: TRBJ2-3
v_gene: TRBV5-4
len: 13
abundance: -
CDR3nt: TGTGCCAGCAGCTTGTCGCGTGGAGATACGCAGTATTTT
CDR3aa: CASSLSRGDTQYF

d_gene: -
j_gene: TRBJ2-7
v_gene: TRBV5-8
len: 15
abundance: -
CDR3nt: TGTGCCAGCAGCATCTACAGGGCTTCCGACTACGAGCAGTACTTC
CDR3aa: CASSIYRASDYEQYF

d_gene: TRBD1
j_gene: TRBJ1-5
v_gene: TRBV15
len: 15
abundance: -
CDR3nt: TGTGCCACCAGCAGAGTAGGGGACAGCTTTCAGCCCCAGCATTTT
CDR3aa: CATSRVGDSFQPQHF

d_gene: -
j_gene: TRBJ2-3
v_gene: TRBV7-2
len: 19
abundance: -
CDR3nt: TGTGCCAGCAGCTTAGTTTCTAGGGGGACTACCTCTCGCACAGATACGCAGTATTTT
CDR3aa: CASSLVSRGTTSRTDTQYF

d_gene: TRBD1
j_gene: TRBJ1-2
v_gene: TRBV11-1
len: 13
abundance: -
CDR3nt: TGTGCCAGCAGCCTGACAGGGGATAATGGCTACACCTTC
CDR3aa: CASSLTGDNGYTF

d_gene: -
j_gene: TRBJ1-2
v_gene: TRBV19
len: 13
abundance: -
CDR3nt: TGTGCCAGTAGAAAGGAGGGTTACTATGGCTACACCTTC
CDR3aa: CASRKEGYYGYTF

d_gene: TRBD1
j_gene: TRBJ2-2
v_gene: TRBV11-3
len: 15
abundance: -
CDR3nt: TGTGCCAGCAGCTTAGGACAGGGAAGCACCGGGGAGCTGTTTTTT
CDR3aa: CASSLGQGSTGELFF

d_gene: -
j_gene: TRBJ2-4
v_gene: TRBV29-1
len: 13
abundance: -
CDR3nt: TGCAGCGTCGCAACAGGGGGGGGAGACATTCAGTACTTC
CDR3aa: CSVATGGGDIQYF

d_gene: -
j_gene: TRBJ1-1
v_gene: TRBV6-5
len: 11
abundance: once
CDR3nt: TGTGCCAGCAGTTACGCGGGGGGGGCTTTCTTT
CDR3aa: CASSYAGGAFF

d_gene: -
j_gene: TRBJ1-1
v_gene: TRBV20-1
len: 9
abundance: few
CDR3nt: TGCAGTGCTGGTAGTCGGGACACCTTT
CDR3aa: CSAGSRDTF

d_gene: TRBD2
j_gene: TRBJ2-5
v_gene: TRBV10-3
len: 12
abundance: -
CDR3nt: TGTGCCATCAGGGGACTAGCGGAGACCCAGTACTTC
CDR3aa: CAIRGLAETQYF

d_gene: -
j_gene: TRBJ2-1
v_gene: TRBV28
len: 14
abundance: -
CDR3nt: TGTGCCAGCAGAAAGGACACAGTCTACAATGAGCAGTTCTTC
CDR3aa: CASRKDTVYNEQFF

d_gene: -
j_gene: TRBJ2-4
v_gene: TRBV21-1
len: 17
abundance: -
CDR3nt: TGTGCCAGCAGCAAAACAGCGGGAGGAGTTTTTTTAAACATTCAGTACTTC
CDR3aa: CASSKTAGGVFLNIQYF

d_gene: TRBD1
j_gene: TRBJ1-1
v_gene: TRBV5-4
len: 12
abundance: -
CDR3nt: TGTGCCAGCAGCTTACGACAGGGAGAAGCTTTCTTT
CDR3aa: CASSLRQGEAFF

d_gene: -
j_gene: TRBJ2-3
v_gene: TRBV2
len: 13
abundance: -
CDR3nt: TGTGCCAGCAGCTTGGACTGGGCAGATACGCAGTATTTT
CDR3aa: CASSLDWADTQYF

d_gene: -
j_gene: TRBJ2-3
v_gene: TRBV5-6
len: 17
abundance: -
CDR3nt: TGTGCCAGCAGCGCTGGCCTTCTTCCCGGCAGCGCAGATACGCAGTATTTT
CDR3aa: CASSAGLLPGSADTQYF

d_gene: -
j_gene: TRBJ2-7
v_gene: TRBV27
len: 16
abundance: -
CDR3nt: TGTGCCAGCAGTCCCCCTTATGTGGCGGGCTTCTACGAGCAGTACTTC
CDR3aa: CASSPPYVAGFYEQYF

d_gene: -
j_gene: TRBJ1-6
v_gene: TRBV2
len: 15
abundance: few
CDR3nt: TGTGCCAGCAGTGTGGTGACACAGGATAGGTCCCCCCTCCACTTT
CDR3aa: CASSVVTQDRSPLHF

d_gene: -
j_gene: TRBJ1-4
v_gene: TRBV3-1/TRBV3-2
len: 13
abundance: -
CDR3nt: TGTGCCAGCAGCCCCTCGGGGGTTGAAAAACTGTTTTTT
CDR3aa: CASSPSGVEKLFF

d_gene: -
j_gene: TRBJ1-6
v_gene: TRBV3-1/TRBV3-2
len: 13
abundance: -
CDR3nt: TGTGCCAGCAGCCCCAACATCAATTCACCCCTCCACTTT
CDR3aa: CASSPNINSPLHF

d_gene: -
j_gene: TRBJ1-5
v_gene: TRBV6-5
len: 15
abundance: once
CDR3nt: TGTGCCAGCACCCTGACAGGTTATAGCAATCAGCCCCAGCATTTT
CDR3aa: CASTLTGYSNQPQHF

d_gene: -
j_gene: TRBJ2-7
v_gene: TRBV6-5
len: 15
abundance: -
CDR3nt: TGTGCCAGCAGTTTAGAGGCGGGGTTGACCTACGAGCAGTACTTC
CDR3aa: CASSLEAGLTYEQYF

d_gene: TRBD1
j_gene: TRBJ2-2
v_gene: TRBV3-1/TRBV3-2
len: 18
abundance: -
CDR3nt: TGTGCCAGCAGCCAAGAATCTGTAGGGACAGGAGGCACCGGGGAGCTGTTTTTT
CDR3aa: CASSQESVGTGGTGELFF

d_gene: -
j_gene: TRBJ1-1
v_gene: TRBV7-9
len: 14
abundance: -
CDR3nt: TGTGCCAGCAGCTTATATGTCGGTGAGGGTGAAGCTTTCTTT
CDR3aa: CASSLYVGEGEAFF

d_gene: TRBD2
j_gene: TRBJ2-2
v_gene: TRBV19
len: 16
abundance: -
CDR3nt: TGTGCCAGTAGTATCGTGGCTAGCGGGGGGGCCGGGGAGCTGTTTTTT
CDR3aa: CASSIVASGGAGELFF

d_gene: TRBD2
j_gene: TRBJ2-1
v_gene: TRBV11-2
len: 15
abundance: -
CDR3nt: TGTGCCAGCAGCTCGGACGGACTAGCGGGGGGGCGAGGGTTCTTC
CDR3aa: CASSSDGLAGGRGFF

d_gene: TRBD1
j_gene: TRBJ1-5
v_gene: TRBV6-1
len: 16
abundance: medium-sized
CDR3nt: TGTGCCAGCAGTGAAGGGTGGACAGGGGGGGCCCAGCCCCAGCATTTT
CDR3aa: CASSEGWTGGAQPQHF

d_gene: -
j_gene: TRBJ2-3
v_gene: TRBV30
len: 14
abundance: -
CDR3nt: TGTGCCTGGAGTGTCGGGGGAGGCACAGATACGCAGTATTTT
CDR3aa: CAWSVGGGTDTQYF

d_gene: TRBD1
j_gene: TRBJ1-5
v_gene: TRBV5-8
len: 16
abundance: -
CDR3nt: TGTGCCAGCAGCTTCGACAGGGGGCTGGGCAATCAGCCCCAGCATTTT
CDR3aa: CASSFDRGLGNQPQHF

d_gene: TRBD2
j_gene: TRBJ2-1
v_gene: TRBV29-1
len: 12
abundance: -
CDR3nt: TGCAGCGTTGAAGCTAGCGGCAATGAGCAGTTCTTC
CDR3aa: CSVEASGNEQFF

d_gene: TRBD1
j_gene: TRBJ1-5
v_gene: TRBV2
len: 16
abundance: -
CDR3nt: TGTGCCAGCAGTCTAAGACAGGGTCTTAGCAATCAGCCCCAGCATTTT
CDR3aa: CASSLRQGLSNQPQHF

d_gene: -
j_gene: TRBJ2-5
v_gene: TRBV7-8
len: 15
abundance: -
CDR3nt: TGTGCCAGCAGCCCCGCCCTCGGGGAACAAGAGACCCAGTACTTC
CDR3aa: CASSPALGEQETQYF